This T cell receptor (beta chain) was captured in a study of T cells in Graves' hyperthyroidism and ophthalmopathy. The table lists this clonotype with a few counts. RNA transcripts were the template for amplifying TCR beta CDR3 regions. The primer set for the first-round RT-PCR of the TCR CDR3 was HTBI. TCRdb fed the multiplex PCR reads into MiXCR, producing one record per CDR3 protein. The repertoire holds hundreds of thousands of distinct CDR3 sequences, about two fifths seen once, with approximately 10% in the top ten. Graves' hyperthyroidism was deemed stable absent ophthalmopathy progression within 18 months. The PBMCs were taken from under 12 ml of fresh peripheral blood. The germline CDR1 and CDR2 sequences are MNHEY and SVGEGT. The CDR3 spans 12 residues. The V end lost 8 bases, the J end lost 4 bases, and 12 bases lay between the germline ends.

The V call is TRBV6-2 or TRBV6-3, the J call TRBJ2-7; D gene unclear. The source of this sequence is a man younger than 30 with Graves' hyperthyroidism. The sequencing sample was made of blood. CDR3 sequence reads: CASLGWVYEQYF. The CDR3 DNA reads TGTGCCAGCTTAGGATGGGTTTACGAGCAGTACTTC.